The 21 T cell receptor beta chains below come from one sample, sequenced in a study of T cell repertoires and HLA-DP antigens. Sequenced by immunoSEQ multiplex PCR; TCRdb stores in-frame clones only, minus some. The table includes 85,000 to 90,000 clones, around nine tenths detected once. These receptors are not linked to any known antigen. The sequenced material came from CD4+ T cells from PBMCs. These receptors all stem from a man aged 45-65 years in good health and CMV-seronegative.

V gene TRBV6-5 combines with J gene TRBJ2-6; D possibly corresponds to TRBD1 (5 bases). V was shortened by 8 bases and J by 0 bases, with 11 bases between the two germline ends. The germline gives CDR1 MNHEY, CDR2 SVGAGI. The CDR3 is made up of 15 amino acids. The CDR3 nucleotides are TGTGCCAGCCGCGGCCAGGGCTCTGGGGCCAACGTCCTGACTTTC. Residues: CASRGQGSGANVLTF.

V usage is TRBV5-1 and J usage is TRBJ2-7; D is unclear. Trimming removed 4 bases from V and 8 bases from J, with 19 bases in between. The V gene's germline CDR1 is SGHRS and CDR2 YFSETQ. There are 14 residues in the CDR3. CDR3: CASSETSGPYKQYF. The CDR3, as DNA: TGCGCCAGCAGCGAGACATCCGGGCCATACAAGCAGTACTTC.

This clone was seen only a few times. CDR3 in DNA: TGTGCCAGCAGCCACCGGACTAGCGGCACAGATACGCAGTATTTT. Protein sequence: CASSHRTSGTDTQYF. The chain couples TRBV7-2 to TRBJ2-3, with TRBD2 matching over 9 bases. After removal of 5 bases from V and 1 base from J, the junction contained 4 bases not matched to a gene. CDR1 is SGHTA, CDR2 FQGNSA, per germline. This CDR3 comprises 15 residues.

The V call is TRBV27, the J call TRBJ1-1; D gene uncertain. CDR1 is MNHEY and CDR2 is SMNVEV in the germline V gene (reference sequence). V shed 3 bases and J shed 6 bases, with 8 bases lying between them. The CDR3 covers 12 residues. CDR3 loop: CASSFRGSEAFF. For the CDR3, the DNA is TGTGCCAGCAGTTTTCGGGGATCTGAAGCTTTCTTT.

This clone was seen only once. This chain links TRBV7-6 with TRBJ2-6; D is perhaps TRBD2 (6 bases). V dropped 4 bases and J dropped 3 bases, with 13 bases sitting between them. CDR1 is SGHVS, CDR2 FNYEAQ, per germline. There are 16 residues in the CDR3. The CDR3 here is CASSSPGGVGANVLTF. The CDR3 bases are TGTGCCAGCAGCTCCCCGGGCGGGGTTGGGGCCAACGTCCTGACTTTC.

The rearrangement links TRBV7-8 to TRBJ2-1, with D perhaps matching TRBD1 or TRBD2 (6 bases each). This CDR3 contains 16 residues. Per germline, CDR1 SGHVS and CDR2 FQNEAQ. V lost 4 bases to trimming and J lost 7 bases, with 20 bases between them. The CDR3 spells CASSSNLRLGGNEQFF. CDR3 nucleotides: TGTGCCAGCAGCTCCAATCTCCGACTAGGGGGGAATGAGCAGTTCTTC. Looking up the rest from reference TRBV7-8 and TRBJ2-1 gives the full variable domain: GAGVSQSPRYKVAKRGQDVALRCDPISGHVSLFWYQQALGQGPEFLTYFQNEAQLDKSGLPSDRFFAERPEGSVSTLKIQRTQQEDSAVYLCASSSNLRLGGNEQFFGPGTRLTVL.

The V and J genes are TRBV7-9 and TRBJ1-1, with D possibly being TRBD1 (6 bases). Per the germline V gene, CDR1 is SEHNR and CDR2 is FQNEAQ (reference sequence). The length of the CDR3 is 17 residues. V lost 5 bases, J lost 1 base, and 20 bases lay in between. CDR3 region: CASSLHSGGGANTEAFF. For the CDR3, the DNA is TGTGCCAGCAGCCTACACTCGGGCGGGGGGGCGAACACTGAAGCTTTCTTT.

The rearrangement uses TRBV5-5 and TRBJ2-3, with D uncertain. The CDR3 sequence is 12 residues long. Trimming removed 3 bases at V and 0 bases at J, with 2 bases between. Germline V gene data show CDR1 as SGHKS and CDR2 as YYEKEE (reference sequence). CDR3 nucleotides: TGTGCCAGCAGCTCCAGCACAGATACGCAGTATTTT. Translation gives CASSSSTDTQYF. Combining the CDR3 with reference TRBV5-5 and TRBJ2-3 gives the whole variable domain DAGVTQSPTHLIKTRGQQVTLRCSPISGHKSVSWYQQVLGQGPQFIFQYYEKEERGRGNFPDRFSARQFPNYSSELNVNALLLGDSALYLCASSSSTDTQYFGPGTRLTVL.

The rearrangement links TRBV30 to TRBJ1-2; 11 bases fit TRBD1. Germline CDR1 GTSNPN, CDR2 SVGIG (reference sequence). Trimming at V came to 7 bases and at J to 4 bases, leaving 11 bases not matched to a gene. CDR3 length: 15 amino acids. CDR3 residues: CALPSRDRGTYGYTF. The CDR3 DNA sequence: TGTGCCTTGCCCTCCCGGGACAGGGGGACCTATGGCTACACCTTC.

The table lists this clone with a count of one. This chain links TRBV10-3 with TRBJ1-3; a weak D match, TRBD1 (6 bases). V was cut by 7 bases and J by 3 bases, with 13 bases left in between. CDR1 is ENHRY and CDR2 is SYGVKD in the germline V gene. The CDR3 consists of 14 residues. The CDR3 region has the DNA TGTGCCATCAACGGGGGCACCATTGGAAACACCATATATTTT. Protein: CAINGGTIGNTIYF.

This chain links TRBV5-1 with TRBJ1-1; 8 bases fit TRBD1. The CDR3 is made up of 14 amino acids. V trimming: 2 bases; J trimming: 6 bases; junction bases outside the gene matches: 6. Germline CDR1 is SGHRS and CDR2 is YFSETQ. This CDR3 reads CASSFGDRPAEAFF. Written as DNA, the CDR3 is TGCGCCAGCAGCTTTGGGGACAGGCCAGCTGAAGCTTTCTTT. The entire variable domain, with the rest obtained from reference TRBV5-1 and TRBJ1-1, is as follows: KAGVTQTPRYLIKTRGQQVTLSCSPISGHRSVSWYQQTPGQGLQFLFEYFSETQRNKGNFPGRFSGRQFSNSRSEMNVSTLELGDSALYLCASSFGDRPAEAFFGQGTRLTVV.

The CDR3 nucleotides are TGTGCCAGCAGTTTGGACTATTTGGCCAACGTCCTGACTTTC. Its protein product is CASSLDYLANVLTF. This sequence joins TRBV28 and TRBJ2-6; a possible D gene is TRBD2 (6 bases). Trimming removed 3 bases at V and 6 bases at J, with 9 bases between. Germline assignment: CDR1 MDHEN and CDR2 SYDVKM. CDR3 length: 14 residues.

V gene TRBV5-1 combines with J gene TRBJ2-7; the match to TRBD2 covers 14 bases. The CDR3 covers 15 residues. The J segment lost 3 bases and the V segment lost 2 bases, leaving 1 base of the junction unmatched. Germline-derived CDR1 and CDR2 are SGHRS and YFSETQ. CDR3 bases: TGCGCCAGCAGCTTAGGGACTAGCGGGGGCTACGAGCAGTACTTC. It yields the protein CASSLGTSGGYEQYF.

V gene TRBV7-8 combines with J gene TRBJ2-3; 12 bases fit TRBD2. The CDR3 is 18 residues long. Germline CDR1 reads SGHVS; CDR2 reads FQNEAQ. After removal of 1 base from V and 0 bases from J, the junction contained 5 bases not matched to a gene. Here the CDR3 reads CASSLGWGTSGSTDTQYF. The CDR3, as DNA: TGTGCCAGCAGCTTAGGGTGGGGGACTAGCGGGAGCACAGATACGCAGTATTTT.

This sequence joins TRBV14 and TRBJ2-7; TRBD1 is a possible D gene (6 bases). The V end lost 4 bases, the J end lost 3 bases, and 10 bases lay between the germline ends. Germline CDR1 is SGHDN and CDR2 is FVKESK. The CDR3 is 13 amino acids. In nucleotides, the CDR3 is TGTGCCAGCAGCCCTCGGACAGTCTACGAGCAGTACTTC. Translating gives CASSPRTVYEQYF.

The CDR3 here is CASSLWGRDMGAEAFF. CDR3 coding DNA: TGTGCCAGCAGCTTATGGGGTCGGGATATGGGGGCTGAAGCTTTCTTT. The chain links TRBV7-2 to TRBJ1-1; D is possibly TRBD1 (5 bases). The germline V gene has CDR1 SGHTA and CDR2 FQGNSA. Trimming shortened V by 2 bases and J by 6 bases, and 19 bases separated the two germline ends. This CDR3 has 16 residues.

V and J are TRBV28 and TRBJ1-1, with a possible D match to TRBD1 (5 bases). The CDR3 is 14 residues long. The V gene's germline CDR1 is MDHEN and CDR2 SYDVKM. Trimming shortened V by 6 bases and J by 1 base, and 12 bases separated the two germline ends. Here the CDR3 reads CASRNRGGNTEAFF. CDR3 DNA sequence: TGTGCCAGCAGGAACCGGGGGGGGAACACTGAAGCTTTCTTT.

J is TRBJ1-6 and V is TRBV7-2, with 7 positions matching TRBD1. From germline, CDR1 is SGHTA and CDR2 FQGNSA. Losses at the gene ends were 5 bases for V and 8 bases for J; bases not matched to a gene: 6. The CDR3 extends over 14 amino acids. The CDR3 nucleotides read TGTGCCAGCAGCGCGGGACAGCCTCATTCACCCCTCCACTTT. Encoded protein: CASSAGQPHSPLHF.

The CDR3 is CASSTGTSGLYEQYF. CDR3 DNA sequence: TGTGCCAGCAGCACCGGGACTAGCGGGTTGTACGAGCAGTACTTC. The chain has TRBV27 and TRBJ2-7; 12 nucleotides match TRBD2. Trimming at V came to 6 bases and at J to 4 bases, leaving 7 bases not matched to a gene. CDR1 is MNHEY, CDR2 SMNVEV, per germline (reference sequence). The CDR3 spans 15 residues.

The chain uses TRBV18 and TRBJ1-4; no clear D. Between the trimmed V and J ends, which lost 1 base and 7 bases, there was a span of 13 bases. The CDR3 is 15 residues long. Germline V CDR1 and CDR2: KGHSH, LQKENI. CDR3 protein: CASSPRGRGGEKLFF. The CDR3 region has the DNA TGTGCCAGCTCACCACGGGGTCGAGGTGGTGAAAAACTGTTTTTT.

The CDR3 reads CASSLDGQRHQPQHF. The CDR3 DNA reads as TGTGCCAGCAGCTTAGATGGACAGCGGCACCAGCCCCAGCATTTT. V and J are TRBV7-9 and TRBJ1-5; TRBD1 is a possible D gene (6 bases). Trimming cost V 1 base and J 7 bases, with 14 bases left between them. Germline CDR1 is SEHNR and CDR2 is FQNEAQ (reference sequence). This CDR3 is built from 15 residues.